This T cell receptor (beta chain) appears in the sequencing data of a study of regulatory T cells in long-lasting Graves disease. Time point defined: newly diagnosed GD, antithyroid drugs for less than 3 months. The TCR library was made from RNA that had been extracted from PBMCs in TRIzol. The table lists this clonotype with many counts. The V end was cut by 4 bases, the J end by 2 bases, with 12 bases between. The germline V gene has CDR1 SGHRS and CDR2 YFSETQ. This CDR3 is 15 amino acids long. According to the study, TCR beta libraries were built with iRepertoire HTBI primers and CDR3-region Arm-PCR. TCRdb passed the multiplex PCR reads through MiXCR, listing each CDR3 protein once. Of 560,000 or so distinct CDR3 sequences in the sample, 15% to 20% were seen once. A further study also used this sample, focusing on T cells in Graves' hyperthyroidism and ophthalmopathy. That work adds: Using 13 V-J features, a model discriminated ophthalmopathy from stable hyperthyroidism.

The specimen comprised peripheral blood mononuclear cells (PBMCs), sampled at new diagnosis, from a patient treated with antithyroid drugs. The genes are TRBV5-1 and TRBJ2-2; D ambiguous. This receptor was taken from a man aged 18-30 years with Graves disease. The CDR3 DNA sequence: TGCGCCAGCAGCGATAGGACCGGTAACACCGGGGAGCTGTTTTTT. Translating it yields CASSDRTGNTGELFF.